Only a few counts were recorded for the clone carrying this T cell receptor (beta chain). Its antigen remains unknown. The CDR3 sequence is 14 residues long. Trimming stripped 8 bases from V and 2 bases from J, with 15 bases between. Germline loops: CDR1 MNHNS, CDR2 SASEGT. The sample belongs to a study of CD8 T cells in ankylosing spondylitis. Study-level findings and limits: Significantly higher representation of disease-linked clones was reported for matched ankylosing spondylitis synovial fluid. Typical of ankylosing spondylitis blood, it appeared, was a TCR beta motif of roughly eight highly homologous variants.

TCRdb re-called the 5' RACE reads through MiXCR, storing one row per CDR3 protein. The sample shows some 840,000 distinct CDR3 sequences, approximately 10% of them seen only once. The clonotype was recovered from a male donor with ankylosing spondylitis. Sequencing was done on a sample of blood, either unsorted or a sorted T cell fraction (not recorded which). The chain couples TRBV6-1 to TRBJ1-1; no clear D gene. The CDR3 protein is CASVGREFNTEAFF. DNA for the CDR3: TGTGCCAGCGTGGGGAGAGAGTTCAACACTGAAGCTTTCTTT.